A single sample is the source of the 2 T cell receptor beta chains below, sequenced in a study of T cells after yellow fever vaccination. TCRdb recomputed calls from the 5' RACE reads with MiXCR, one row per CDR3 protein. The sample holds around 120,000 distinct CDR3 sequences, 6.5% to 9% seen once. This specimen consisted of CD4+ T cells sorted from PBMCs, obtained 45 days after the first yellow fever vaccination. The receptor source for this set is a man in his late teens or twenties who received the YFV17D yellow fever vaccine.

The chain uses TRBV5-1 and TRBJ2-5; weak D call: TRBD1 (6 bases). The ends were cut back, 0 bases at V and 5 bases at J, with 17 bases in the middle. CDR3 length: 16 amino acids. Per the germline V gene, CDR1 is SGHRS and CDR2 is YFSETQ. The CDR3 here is CASSLAVGAGEETQYF. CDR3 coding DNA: TGCGCCAGCAGCTTGGCTGTGGGGGCCGGCGAGGAGACCCAGTACTTC.

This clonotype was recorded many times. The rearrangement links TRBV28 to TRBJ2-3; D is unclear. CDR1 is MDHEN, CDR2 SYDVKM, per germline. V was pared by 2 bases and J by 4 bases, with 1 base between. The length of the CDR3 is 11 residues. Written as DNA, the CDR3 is TGTGCCAGCAGTTTACCAGATACGCAGTATTTT. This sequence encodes CASSLPDTQYF.